Listed below are T cell receptor beta chains from one sample, sequenced in a study of control samples from healthy donors and cancer patients. Generated by immunoSEQ multiplex PCR, the TCRdb table keeps only in-frame clones and is missing some. Of some 160,000 clones in the sample, about 94% are singletons; the top ten hold about 8.5%. The sequencing input was blood. The receptors shown here come from a woman between 40 and 50 years old in good health. Each CDR3 is given with its conserved first and last residue. The order of the fields is V gene, J gene, clone size, D gene, CDR3 DNA, CDR3 protein. A D gene is named only where the DNA matches it firmly. Where a row states a size, it is once, few, many or the class of an expanded clone; other rows omit it.

V: TRBV28; J: TRBJ1-5; size: once; D: .; DNA: TGTGCCAGCAGTTTACCAGTGACATACAATCAGCCCCAGCATTTT; CDR3: CASSLPVTYNQPQHF
V: TRBV15; J: TRBJ2-7; size: once; D: TRBD1; DNA: TGTGCCACCAGCAGAGGGGACAGTTCCTACGAGCAGTACTTC; CDR3: CATSRGDSSYEQYF
V: TRBV7-8; J: TRBJ2-1; size: .; D: TRBD1; DNA: TGTGCCAGCAGCTACGGACGGACAGGTTACAATGAGCAGTTCTTC; CDR3: CASSYGRTGYNEQFF
V: TRBV5-1; J: TRBJ1-1; size: .; D: .; DNA: TGCGCCACCAGAAGCACCGTCGCGAACACTGAAGCTTTCTTT; CDR3: CATRSTVANTEAFF
V: TRBV4-3; J: TRBJ1-1; size: .; D: .; DNA: TGCGCCAGCAGCCAATCACCGGGACACCGACTGGGGAACACTGAAGCTTTCTTT; CDR3: CASSQSPGHRLGNTEAFF
V: TRBV4-3; J: TRBJ2-7; size: .; D: .; DNA: TGCGCCAGCAGCCAATTTTACAAGTACGAGCAGTACTTC; CDR3: CASSQFYKYEQYF
V: TRBV10-3; J: TRBJ1-6; size: .; D: TRBD1; DNA: TGTGCCATCAGTGACGACAGGGGATTGTTATCCTCACCCCTCCACTTT; CDR3: CAISDDRGLLSSPLHF
V: TRBV25-1; J: TRBJ2-2; size: .; D: .; DNA: TGTGCCAGCAGTGGATCCCCGACAGGTCGCACCGGGGAGCTGTTTTTT; CDR3: CASSGSPTGRTGELFF
V: TRBV7-9; J: TRBJ2-5; size: .; D: .; DNA: TGTGCCAGCAGCCCCGAGACTTGGGAGACCCAGTACTTC; CDR3: CASSPETWETQYF
V: TRBV19; J: TRBJ1-6; size: .; D: .; DNA: TGTGCCAGTAGAGGGACACCTAATTCCTATAATTCACCCCTCCACTTT; CDR3: CASRGTPNSYNSPLHF
V: TRBV5-6; J: TRBJ2-3; size: once; D: TRBD1; DNA: TGTGCCAGCAGGGGACAGGGGACAGATACGCAGTATTTT; CDR3: CASRGQGTDTQYF
V: TRBV4-2; J: TRBJ1-1; size: .; D: .; DNA: TGTGCCAGCAGCCAAGAATCCACCCGGAACACTGAAGCTTTCTTT; CDR3: CASSQESTRNTEAFF
V: TRBV5-6; J: TRBJ2-3; size: .; D: .; DNA: TGTGCCAGCAGCTTGGCCGGGGGCGAGGGCACAGATACGCAGTATTTT; CDR3: CASSLAGGEGTDTQYF
V: TRBV3-1/TRBV3-2; J: TRBJ1-6; size: few; D: .; DNA: TGTGCCAGCAGCCAAGGAGGGATATCCTATAATTCACCCCTCCACTTT; CDR3: CASSQGGISYNSPLHF
V: TRBV4-3; J: TRBJ2-3; size: .; D: TRBD2; DNA: TGCGCCAGCAGCCAGGGACTAGCGGGAACAGATACGCAGTATTTT; CDR3: CASSQGLAGTDTQYF
V: TRBV19; J: TRBJ1-5; size: .; D: TRBD1; DNA: TGTGCCAGTAGCCCCGACAGGGCTAATAGCAATCAGCCCCAGCATTTT; CDR3: CASSPDRANSNQPQHF